This T cell receptor beta chain was profiled in a study of T-cell memory formation after mild COVID-19. Study context: Among the donors, TCR clusters were largely specific to each donor.

Germline V gene lookup returns CDR1 MNHEY and CDR2 SMNVEV (reference sequence). V was trimmed by 2 bases and J by 7 bases, leaving 14 bases between them. The CDR3 consists of 14 residues. TCRdb re-analysed the 5' RACE reads in MiXCR, keeping a single row per CDR3 protein. The sample has tens of thousands of distinct CDR3 sequences, 9.5% to 15% seen once; the top ten hold approximately 41%. Sequencing was performed on PBMCs or a T cell subset sorted from them (not recorded which). This TCR derives from a man younger than 35 who had mild COVID-19 (a few samples of this study predate the infection). Cell type and time point are not known. The chain combines TRBV27 with TRBJ1-2; D is undetermined. CDR3 coding DNA: TGTGCCAGCAGTTTAGGGTCTGGGGTGGTTGGCTACACCTTC. Protein sequence: CASSLGSGVVGYTF.